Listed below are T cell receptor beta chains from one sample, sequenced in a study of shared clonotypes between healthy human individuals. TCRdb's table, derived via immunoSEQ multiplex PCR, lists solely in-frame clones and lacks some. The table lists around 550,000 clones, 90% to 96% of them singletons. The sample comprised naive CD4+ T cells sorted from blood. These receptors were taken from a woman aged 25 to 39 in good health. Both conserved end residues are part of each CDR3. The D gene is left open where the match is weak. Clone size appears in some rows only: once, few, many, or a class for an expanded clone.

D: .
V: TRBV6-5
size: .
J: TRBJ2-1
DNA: TGTGCCAGCAGTCGACAGAACTACAATGAGCAGTTCTTC
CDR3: CASSRQNYNEQFF

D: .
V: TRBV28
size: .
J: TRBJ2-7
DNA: TGTGCCAGCAGTTTACCATTGGGGGAGCAGTACTTC
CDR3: CASSLPLGEQYF

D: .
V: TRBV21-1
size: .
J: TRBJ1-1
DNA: TGTGCCAGCAGCAAAGAACAAAACACTGAAGCTTTCTTT
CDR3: CASSKEQNTEAFF

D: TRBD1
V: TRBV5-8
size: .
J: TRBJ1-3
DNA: TGTGCCAGCAGCTTATACAGGGGGTCGAACGGAAACACCATATATTTT
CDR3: CASSLYRGSNGNTIYF

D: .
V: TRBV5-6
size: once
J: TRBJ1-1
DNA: TGTGCCAGCAGCTTGAGGGCCAGCCCGGAGTCTTTT
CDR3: CASSLRASPESF

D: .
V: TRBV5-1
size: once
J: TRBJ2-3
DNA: TGCGCCAGCAGCTTTCCGGCGGAGACAGATACGCAGTATTTT
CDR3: CASSFPAETDTQYF

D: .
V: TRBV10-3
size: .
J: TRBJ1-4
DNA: TGTGCCATCCGGTCCGGGTCTGATCAGGGAAAACTGTTTTTT
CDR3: CAIRSGSDQGKLFF

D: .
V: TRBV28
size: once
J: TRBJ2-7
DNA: TGTGCCAGCAGTTTACCAGACTACGAGCAGTACTTC
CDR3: CASSLPDYEQYF

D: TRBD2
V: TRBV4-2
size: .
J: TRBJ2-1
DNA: TGTGCCAGCAGCCAAGATCCTCCCGATAGCGGGGTCTACAATGAGCAGTTCTTC
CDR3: CASSQDPPDSGVYNEQFF

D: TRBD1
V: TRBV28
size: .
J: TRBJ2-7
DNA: TGTGCCAGCAGTTTATGGGGGACAGAGTCATCCTACGAGCAGTACTTC
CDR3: CASSLWGTESSYEQYF

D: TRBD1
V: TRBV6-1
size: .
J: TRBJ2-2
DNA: TGTGCCAGCAGGACAGGGGCAGACACCGGGGAGCTGTTTTTT
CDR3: CASRTGADTGELFF

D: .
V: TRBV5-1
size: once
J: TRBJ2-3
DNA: TGCGCCAGCAGCCAAAGACACAGCGAACTAAACACAGATACGCAGTATTTT
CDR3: CASSQRHSELNTDTQYF

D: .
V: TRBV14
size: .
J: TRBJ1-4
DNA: TGTGCCAGCAGCCATTCACAAGGGAAGAGTGAAAAACTGTTTTTT
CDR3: CASSHSQGKSEKLFF

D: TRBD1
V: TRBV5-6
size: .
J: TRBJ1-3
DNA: TGTGCCAGCAGCTGGATAGACAGGGGGACTGGAAACACCATATATTTT
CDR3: CASSWIDRGTGNTIYF

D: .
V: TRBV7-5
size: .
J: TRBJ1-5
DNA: TGTGTCAGAAGCTTAGATAGTAAGCCGGGACAGGGTAGGGTCGTAGGTCAGCCCCAGCATTTT
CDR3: CVRSLDSKPGQGRVVGQPQHF

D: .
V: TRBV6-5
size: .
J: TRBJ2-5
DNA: TGTGCCAGCAGTCAATCTGGGGAGCAGTACTTC
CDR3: CASSQSGEQYF

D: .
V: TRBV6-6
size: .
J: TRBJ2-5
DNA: TGTGCCAGTGGGATCGGGGAGACCCAGTACTTC
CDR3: CASGIGETQYF

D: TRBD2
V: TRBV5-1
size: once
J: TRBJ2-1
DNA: TGCGCCAGCAGCTCGCGACTAGCGGGAGAGTGGTTTTACAATGAGCAGTTCTTC
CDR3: CASSSRLAGEWFYNEQFF

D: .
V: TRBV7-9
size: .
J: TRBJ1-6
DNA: TGTGCCAGCACCCACCCTGGGAGATCACCCCTCCACTTT
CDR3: CASTHPGRSPLHF

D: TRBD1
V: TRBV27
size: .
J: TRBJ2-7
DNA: TGTGCCAGCAGTTCTAGGGACAGGGGCTACTCCTACGAGCAGTACTTC
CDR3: CASSSRDRGYSYEQYF

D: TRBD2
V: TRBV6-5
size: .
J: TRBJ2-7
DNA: TGTGCCAGCAGTTACGGGCTAGCGGCCTACGAGCAGTACTTC
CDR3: CASSYGLAAYEQYF

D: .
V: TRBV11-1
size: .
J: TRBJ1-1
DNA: TGTGCCAGCAGCTTTGGGTCACCGAACACTGAAGCTTTCTTT
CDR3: CASSFGSPNTEAFF

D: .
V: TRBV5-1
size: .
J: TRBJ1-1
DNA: TGCGCCAGCAGCTTGTTGGGACAGAACACTGAAGCTTTCTTT
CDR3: CASSLLGQNTEAFF

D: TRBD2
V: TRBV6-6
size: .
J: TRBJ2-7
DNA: TGTGCCAGCAAACAAGTAGCGGGAGACTTCTCCGAGCAGTACTTC
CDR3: CASKQVAGDFSEQYF

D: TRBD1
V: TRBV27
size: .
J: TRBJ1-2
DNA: TGTGCCAGCAGTTGGAGGGATGGCAGGGGGTCGATCTCCTATGGCTACACCTTC
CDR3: CASSWRDGRGSISYGYTF

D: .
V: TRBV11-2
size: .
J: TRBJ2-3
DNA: TGTGCCAGCAGCTTAGGGCTCCCGGGGAGAAGAGTTACGCAGTATTTT
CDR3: CASSLGLPGRRVTQYF

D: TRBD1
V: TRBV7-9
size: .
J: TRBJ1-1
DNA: TGTGCCAGCAGCCCGACGACAGGGGTCGAAGCTTTCTTT
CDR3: CASSPTTGVEAFF

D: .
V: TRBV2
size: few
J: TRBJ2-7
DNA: TGTGCCAGCAGGACGGAAGCCGGCGAGCAGTACTTC
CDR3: CASRTEAGEQYF

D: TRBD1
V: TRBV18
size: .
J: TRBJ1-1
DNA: TGTGCCAGCTCAAATCCCGGGACAGGGAGGACTGAAGCTTTCTTT
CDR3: CASSNPGTGRTEAFF

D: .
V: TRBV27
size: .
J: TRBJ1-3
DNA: TGTGCCAGCAGTCCACTATCGGCGTCTGGAAACACCATATATTTT
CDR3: CASSPLSASGNTIYF

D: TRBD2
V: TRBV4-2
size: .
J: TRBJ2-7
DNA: TGTGCCAGCAGCCAAGCCAGCGGGGGAACCCACGAGCAGTACTTC
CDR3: CASSQASGGTHEQYF

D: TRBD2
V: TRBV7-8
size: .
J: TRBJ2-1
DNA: TGTGCCAGCAGCTATAAGCGGGAGGTTTACAATGAGCAGTTCTTC
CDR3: CASSYKREVYNEQFF

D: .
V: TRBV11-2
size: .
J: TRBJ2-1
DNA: TGTGCCAGCAGGGGTCCGGGTAATGAGCAGTTCTTC
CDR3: CASRGPGNEQFF

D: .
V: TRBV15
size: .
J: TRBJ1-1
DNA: TGTGCCACCAGCAGAGCCGACGGAATGAACACTGAAGCTTTCTTT
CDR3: CATSRADGMNTEAFF

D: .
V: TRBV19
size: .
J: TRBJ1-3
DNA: TGTGCCAGCTCGACGGCTACTGGAAACACCATATATTTT
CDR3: CASSTATGNTIYF

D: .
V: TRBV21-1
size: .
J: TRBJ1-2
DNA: TGTGCCAGCACCCCGGGCCTCGACCGTAACTATGGCTACACCTTC
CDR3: CASTPGLDRNYGYTF

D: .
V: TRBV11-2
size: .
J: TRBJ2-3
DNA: TGTGCCAGCAGCTTAGCTGGGCAGGGTTTGGCAGATACGCAGTATTTT
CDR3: CASSLAGQGLADTQYF

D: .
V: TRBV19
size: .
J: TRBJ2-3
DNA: TGTGCCAGTAGGCAGCAACCCACAGATACGCAGTATTTT
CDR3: CASRQQPTDTQYF

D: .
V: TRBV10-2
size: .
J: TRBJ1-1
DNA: TGCGCCAGCAGTGTGGTGAACACTGAAGCTTTCTTT
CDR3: CASSVVNTEAFF

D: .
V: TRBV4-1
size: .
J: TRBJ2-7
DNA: TGCGCCAGCAGCCCCTACAAGGGTCCATCCAGTTTGGGTTACGAGCAGTACTTC
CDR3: CASSPYKGPSSLGYEQYF

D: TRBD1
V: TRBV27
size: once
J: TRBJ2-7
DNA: TGTGCCAGCAGCCCTGCCCGGACAGGGACCGAGCAGTACTTC
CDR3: CASSPARTGTEQYF

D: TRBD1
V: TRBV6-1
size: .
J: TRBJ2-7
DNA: TGTGCCAGCACCGGGGGAGGGACAGGGGGCTGGGAGCAGTACTTC
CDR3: CASTGGGTGGWEQYF

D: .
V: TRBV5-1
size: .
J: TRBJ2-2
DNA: TGCGCCAGCAGCTTCGATGGGGGACCGAACACCGGGGAGCTGTTTTTT
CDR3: CASSFDGGPNTGELFF

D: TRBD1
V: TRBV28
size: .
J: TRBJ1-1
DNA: TGTGCCAGCAGTGTGGACAGGGGGGGCACTGAAGCTTTCTTT
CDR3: CASSVDRGGTEAFF

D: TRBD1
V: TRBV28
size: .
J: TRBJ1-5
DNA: TGTGCCAGCAGGATCCGCGGGACAGGGATGAATCAGCCCCAGCATTTT
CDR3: CASRIRGTGMNQPQHF

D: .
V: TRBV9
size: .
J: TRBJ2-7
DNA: TGTGCCAGCACACGGGACCGCCTCAATGAGCAGTACTTC
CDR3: CASTRDRLNEQYF

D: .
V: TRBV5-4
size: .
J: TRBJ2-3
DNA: TGTGCCAGCAAAGGGGCAGGGGTGACAGATACGCAGTATTTT
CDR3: CASKGAGVTDTQYF

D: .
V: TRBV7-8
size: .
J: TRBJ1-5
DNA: TGTGCCAGCAGCTTAGGCGCGGGGGGTCAGCCCCAGCATTTT
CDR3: CASSLGAGGQPQHF